These 27 T cell receptor beta chains were all obtained from the same sample, sequenced in a study of identifying expanded T cells in peripheral blood. Assay used: immunoSEQ multiplex PCR; TCRdb lists only in-frame clones, some missing. The sample lists over 90,000 clones, around 90% occurring once. Source material: blood. These TCRs come from a person between 18 and 75 years old in good health.

This sequence joins TRBV7-9 and TRBJ1-4, with 8 bases lining up with TRBD1. CDR1 and CDR2 from the germline V gene are SEHNR and FQNEAQ (reference sequence). This CDR3 has 14 residues. With 5 bases clipped from V and 6 bases from J, the junction kept 5 bases outside the gene matches. The CDR3 nucleotides read TGTGCCAGCAGCGCGGGACAGGTCTATGAAAAACTGTTTTTT. Translation: CASSAGQVYEKLFF.

This clone appeared a single time. The chain carries TRBV28 and TRBJ1-5; possibly TRBD1 for D (6 bases). CDR1 is MDHEN, CDR2 SYDVKM, per germline. The CDR3 totals 15 residues. V lost 8 bases and J 0 bases, leaving 14 bases between the germline ends. As DNA, the CDR3 is TGTGCCAGCGGACAGATTTCGGATAGCAATCAGCCCCAGCATTTT. It specifies CASGQISDSNQPQHF.

This clone was counted a single time. The chain carries TRBV12-5 and TRBJ1-6; possibly TRBD1 for D (6 bases). This CDR3 has 21 residues. The germline V gene encodes CDR1 LGHNT and CDR2 FRNRAP. V was shortened by 0 bases and J by 1 base, with 22 bases between the two germline ends. Here the CDR3 DNA reads TGTGCTAGTGGTTTGGTACTTTCAGTTGACAGGATCCAATCCTATAATTCACCCCTCCACTTT. Its translation: CASGLVLSVDRIQSYNSPLHF. Full variable domain (missing parts from reference TRBV12-5 and TRBJ1-6): DARVTQTPRHKVTEMGQEVTMRCQPILGHNTVFWYRQTMMQGLELLAYFRNRAPLDDSGMPKDRFSAEMPDATLATLKIQPSEPRDSAVYFCASGLVLSVDRIQSYNSPLHFGNGTRLTVT.

The chain recombines TRBV19 with TRBJ1-5; 10 bases map to TRBD1. Germline CDR1 and CDR2: LNHDA and SQIVND (reference sequence). This CDR3 contains 14 residues. The ends lost 7 bases at V and 4 bases at J; junction bases unmatched: 4. CDR3 in amino acids: CASTGDRGNQPQHF. CDR3 DNA sequence: TGTGCCAGTACAGGGGACAGGGGTAATCAGCCCCAGCATTTT.

This chain connects TRBV9 to TRBJ2-7; D is tentatively TRBD1 or TRBD2 (5 bases each). The germline V and J ends were trimmed by 0 bases and 2 bases, with 12 bases remaining between them. Germline V lookup: CDR1 SGDLS, CDR2 YYNGEE. This CDR3 has 15 residues. The CDR3 protein is CASSVAGTPTYEQYF. Here the CDR3 DNA reads TGTGCCAGCAGCGTAGCCGGGACCCCGACCTACGAGCAGTACTTC.

The rearrangement joins TRBV7-9 to TRBJ2-3; D possibly uses TRBD1 or TRBD2 (5 bases each). The CDR3 extends over 16 amino acids. The V and J ends lost 5 bases and 0 bases respectively, with 15 bases between them. Per the germline V gene, CDR1 is SEHNR and CDR2 is FQNEAQ (reference sequence). Written as DNA, the CDR3 is TGTGCCAGCAGCCCAGGGACCATCCCCAGCACAGATACGCAGTATTTT. It specifies CASSPGTIPSTDTQYF.

This clone has only one observation. V usage is TRBV7-6 and J usage is TRBJ2-1; TRBD2 aligns across 8 bases. Germline loops: CDR1 SGHVS, CDR2 FNYEAQ. V dropped 5 bases and J dropped 6; count of bases not matched to a gene: 9. CDR3 length: 15 amino acids. CDR3 amino acids: CASSPRWLAGNEQFF. CDR3 coding DNA: TGTGCCAGCAGCCCCAGGTGGCTAGCGGGCAATGAGCAGTTCTTC.

The chain has TRBV2 and TRBJ2-1, with 10 bases fitting TRBD2. The CDR3 spans 15 residues. CDR1 is SNHLY, CDR2 FYNNEI, per germline. V was pared by 8 bases and J by 8 bases, with 12 bases of the junction left unmatched. Here the CDR3 reads CASGRQTSGLDEQFF. In nucleotides, the CDR3 is TGTGCCAGCGGCCGACAGACTAGCGGGCTCGATGAGCAGTTCTTC.

The chain has TRBV19 and TRBJ2-2; 10 bases match TRBD2. Trimming at V came to 6 bases and at J to 1 base, leaving 2 bases not matched to a gene. The CDR3 contains 15 residues. Germline-derived CDR1 and CDR2 are LNHDA and SQIVND (reference sequence). The DNA of the CDR3 is TGTGCCAGTAGACTAGCGGGAAAGAACACCGGGGAGCTGTTTTTT. Translating it yields CASRLAGKNTGELFF.

The chain has TRBV19 and TRBJ1-1; maybe TRBD1 (5 bases). CDR3 length: 14 residues. The V end lost 1 base, the J end lost 2 bases, and 8 bases lay between the germline ends. Germline CDR1 and CDR2: LNHDA and SQIVND (reference sequence). CDR3 in amino acids: CASSIARDNTEAFF. In DNA form, the CDR3 reads TGTGCCAGTAGTATAGCCAGGGATAACACTGAAGCTTTCTTT.

The chain is built from TRBV7-2 and TRBJ1-4; no definite D call. With 0 bases removed from V and 0 bases from J, the gap between germline ends came to 11 bases. CDR1 and CDR2 (germline): SGHTA, FQGNSA. This CDR3 has 17 residues. CDR3 amino acids: CASSLAAGDATNEKLFF. For the CDR3, the DNA is TGTGCCAGCAGCTTAGCGGCGGGAGATGCAACTAATGAAAAACTGTTTTTT.

V and J are TRBV4-1 and TRBJ2-1, with 7 bases lining up with TRBD1. V lost 8 bases and J lost 4; bases outside the gene matches: 11. The CDR3 length is 15 residues. CDR1 is MGHRA and CDR2 is YSYEKL in the germline V gene. The CDR3 sequence: CASHLTGDLYNEQFF. CDR3 coding DNA: TGCGCCAGCCACCTTACAGGGGATCTTTACAATGAGCAGTTCTTC.

This clone was observed a handful of times. V and J are TRBV7-9 and TRBJ1-1; no definite D call. The germline V gene has CDR1 SEHNR and CDR2 FQNEAQ (reference sequence). The CDR3 totals 14 residues. V lost 3 bases and J 0 bases, leaving 8 bases between the germline ends. The CDR3 DNA reads as TGTGCCAGCAGCTTTGAGCCCCTGAACACTGAAGCTTTCTTT. Its protein is CASSFEPLNTEAFF.

The sample holds a few counts of this clone. The rearrangement joins TRBV29-1 to TRBJ1-1; D gene unclear. This CDR3 has 12 amino acids. Germline lookup yields CDR1 SQVTM and CDR2 ANQGSEA. V was trimmed by 7 bases and J by 2 bases, leaving 11 bases between them. DNA for the CDR3: TGCAGCGCCGATGGCCCTAACACTGAAGCTTTCTTT. It codes for CSADGPNTEAFF.

The chain employs TRBV6-6 and TRBJ1-1, with a tentative D call TRBD1 (5 bases). Germline lookup yields CDR1 MNHNY and CDR2 SVGAGI (reference sequence). CDR3 length: 13 residues. Trimming took 6 bases from V and 3 from J, leaving 11 bases between them. The CDR3 protein is CASSYQGYTEAFF. The CDR3 DNA sequence: TGTGCCAGCAGCTACCAGGGATACACTGAAGCTTTCTTT.

V is TRBV4-1 and J is TRBJ1-1; 7 bases map to TRBD1. Trimming cost V 0 bases and J 3 bases; bases outside gene matches: 13. CDR3 length: 18 amino acids. Per germline, CDR1 MGHRA and CDR2 YSYEKL. CDR3 residues: CASSQEAAGGGGDTEAFF. The CDR3 DNA follows: TGCGCCAGCAGCCAAGAGGCGGCAGGGGGAGGTGGGGACACTGAAGCTTTCTTT.

V gene TRBV18 combines with J gene TRBJ1-4; D is unclear. Germline loops: CDR1 KGHSH, CDR2 LQKENI. V was trimmed by 2 bases and J by 4 bases, leaving 11 bases between them. The CDR3 totals 15 residues. CDR3 residues: CASSPKLGGNEKLFF. CDR3 bases: TGTGCCAGCTCACCAAAGTTGGGCGGTAATGAAAAACTGTTTTTT.

The genes are TRBV25-1 and TRBJ1-1; the match to TRBD1 covers 10 bases. Germline V gene data show CDR1 as MGHDK and CDR2 as SYGVNS. The CDR3 totals 14 residues. Losses at the gene ends were 3 bases for V and 4 bases for J; bases not matched to a gene: 2. This chain's CDR3 is CASSDRTGGTEAFF. The CDR3 DNA is TGTGCCAGCAGTGATCGGACAGGGGGCACTGAAGCTTTCTTT.

The V call is TRBV9, the J call TRBJ2-2; D is undetermined. Germline lookup yields CDR1 SGDLS and CDR2 YYNGEE. V lost 3 bases and J lost 7, with 13 bases in between. This CDR3 has 14 amino acids. The CDR3 DNA reads TGTGCCAGCAGCGACGGTGATGTTGGCGGGGAGCTGTTTTTT. It encodes CASSDGDVGGELFF.

The chain uses TRBV1 and TRBJ1-2; TRBD1 is the table's D call, not checked against the DNA. TRBV1 is given as a pseudogene. This CDR3 contains 16 residues. CDR3 nucleotides: TGCACCAGCAGCCATGCCACAGGGGAAAGGAACTATGGCTACACCTTC. Its translation is CTSSHATGERNYGYTF.

The rearrangement joins TRBV7-9 to TRBJ2-3; 11 bases fit TRBD2. Germline CDR1 SEHNR, CDR2 FQNEAQ (reference sequence). The CDR3 spans 16 residues. The J segment lost 0 bases and the V segment lost 2 bases, leaving 1 base of the junction unmatched. DNA for the CDR3: TGTGCCAGCAGCTTACGACTAGCGGGGAGCACAGATACGCAGTATTTT. It encodes CASSLRLAGSTDTQYF.

In its sample, this clone is medium-sized (0.01 to 0.1%). The sample holds other DNA sequences that translate to the same CDR3. This chain uses TRBV7-2 with TRBJ1-1; D is ambiguous. Trimming cost V 1 base and J 0 bases, with 0 bases left between them. The CDR3 extends over 12 amino acids. Germline V gives CDR1 SGHTA, CDR2 FQGNSA. CDR3 amino acids: CASSLVNTEAFF. For the CDR3, the DNA is TGTGCCAGCAGCTTAGTGAACACTGAAGCTTTCTTT.

The V gene is TRBV5-6, the J gene TRBJ2-5, with D perhaps matching TRBD1 or TRBD2 (5 bases each). V shed 6 bases and J shed 1 base, with 10 bases lying between them. Looked up from germline, CDR1 is SGHDT and CDR2 is YYEEEE. The CDR3 is made up of 13 amino acids. The CDR3 DNA follows: TGTGCCAGCACAGAGGGGTTCCAAGAGACCCAGTACTTC. It specifies CASTEGFQETQYF. The complete variable domain, with remaining parts taken from reference TRBV5-6 and TRBJ2-5, reads DAGVTQSPTHLIKTRGQQVTLRCSPKSGHDTVSWYQQALGQGPQFIFQYYEEEERQRGNFPDRFSGHQFPNYSSELNVNALLLGDSALYLCASTEGFQETQYFGPGTRLLVL.

This clone was counted once. This chain joins TRBV19 and TRBJ1-1; D is unresolved. Per the germline V gene, CDR1 is LNHDA and CDR2 is SQIVND (reference sequence). V was shortened by 10 bases and J by 0 bases, with 18 bases between the two germline ends. The CDR3 runs to 15 residues. The CDR3 loop reads CATKTGRSMNTEAFF. CDR3 DNA sequence: TGTGCCACAAAAACGGGCAGATCCATGAACACTGAAGCTTTCTTT.

The rearrangement joins TRBV28 to TRBJ1-2; 7 bases are shared with TRBD1. This CDR3 contains 19 residues. CDR1 is MDHEN and CDR2 is SYDVKM in the germline V gene. V was pared by 3 bases and J by 0 bases, with 16 bases of the junction left unmatched. The DNA of the CDR3 is TGTGCCAGCAGTTTGGTGCAGGACAGGCATCAAGAAGCTAACTATGGCTACACCTTC. Its protein is CASSLVQDRHQEANYGYTF.

This chain joins TRBV5-4 and TRBJ1-2; maybe TRBD1 (5 bases). The CDR3 contains 16 residues. Germline CDR1 reads SGHNT; CDR2 reads YYREEE (reference sequence). The V end lost 0 bases, the J end lost 2 bases, and 14 bases lay between the germline ends. The CDR3 nucleotides are TGTGCCAGCAGCTTGGTAGCGGGGGTGTTAAACTATGGCTACACCTTC. This codes for CASSLVAGVLNYGYTF.

The chain has TRBV6-1 and TRBJ1-1; 9 bases map to TRBD1. Losses at the gene ends were 2 bases for V and 4 bases for J; bases not matched to a gene: 11. Germline CDR1 reads MNHNS; CDR2 reads SASEGT. The CDR3 is 17 residues long. In DNA, the CDR3 is TGTGCCAGCAGTGAACAGGGGACAGGGCATTGGGGCACTGAAGCTTTCTTT. This sequence encodes CASSEQGTGHWGTEAFF.